The 19 T cell receptor beta chains below all came from one sample that was sequenced in a study of blood T cells in healthy people across ages. Together with a sample-barcoded 5' primer, a J-beta primer mix was included in a second PCR lasting about 6 to 11 cycles. From the 5' RACE reads, TCRdb called clonotypes with MiXCR, one entry per CDR3 protein. The sample includes around 800,000 distinct CDR3 sequences, about 47% of them seen just once. The sequencing input was blood. The receptor set was obtained from an elderly man in good health.

This clonotype has only a few counts. The chain employs TRBV7-2 and TRBJ2-7; D call uncertain. Germline V gene lookup returns CDR1 SGHTA and CDR2 FQGNSA. Trimming left V 5 bases short and J 5 bases short, with 13 bases between. This CDR3 spans 13 amino acids. The CDR3 spells CASSLGLRDEQYF. The CDR3 DNA follows: TGTGCCAGCAGCCTGGGCCTTAGGGACGAGCAGTACTTC.

The genes are TRBV20-1 and TRBJ2-1; 8 positions agree with TRBD2. Trimming removed 6 bases from V and 4 bases from J; junction bases left unmatched: 8. This CDR3 contains 14 residues. The germline CDR1 and CDR2 sequences are DFQATT and SNEGSKA (reference sequence). The CDR3 loop is CSAEGGRSYNEQFF. As DNA, the CDR3 is TGCAGTGCCGAGGGCGGGAGGTCTTACAATGAGCAGTTCTTC.

The J gene is TRBJ2-5, the V gene TRBV27; 9 nucleotides line up with TRBD1. The germline gives CDR1 MNHEY, CDR2 SMNVEV (reference sequence). The CDR3 sequence is 17 residues long. V was pared by 9 bases and J by 11 bases, with 25 bases of the junction left unmatched. The CDR3 sequence is CASRRDRAASVRREQYF. The CDR3 DNA sequence: TGTGCCAGTAGACGGGACAGGGCTGCTTCGGTACGTCGGGAGCAGTACTTC.

The V gene is TRBV18, the J gene TRBJ2-4, with a weak D call TRBD1 (6 bases). The J call is doubtful: the DNA matches TRBJ2-5 better. The CDR3 consists of 15 residues. Per the germline V gene, CDR1 is KGHSH and CDR2 is LQKENI. The CDR3 DNA sequence: TGTGCCAGCTCACCGGGGCAGGGGAAGTTTCAGACCCAGTACTTC. Its translation is CASSPGQGKFQTQYF.

This clonotype was seen a few times. The V call is TRBV29-1, the J call TRBJ2-3; tentative D call: TRBD2 (5 bases). The length of the CDR3 is 14 residues. Germline assignment: CDR1 SQVTM and CDR2 ANQGSEA. Trimming left V 3 bases short and J 3 bases short, with 13 bases between. The chain's CDR3 is CSVDKEVGTDTQYF. DNA of the CDR3: TGCAGCGTTGATAAGGAGGTGGGGACAGATACGCAGTATTTT.

This sequence joins TRBV28 and TRBJ2-1; 12 bases line up with TRBD2. The CDR3 spans 17 residues. Germline CDR1 is MDHEN and CDR2 is SYDVKM. The junction had 8 bases not matched to a gene; V was cut back by 7 bases and J by 1 base. The CDR3 spells CASTSGGAIDSYNEQFF. CDR3 DNA: TGTGCCAGCACTAGCGGGGGGGCTATAGATTCCTACAATGAGCAGTTCTTC.

With regard to this clonotype: Relative to the germline gene, one junction end is altered; a read error may explain this. The chain joins TRBV28 to TRBJ2-5; possible D gene TRBD1, 6 bases. The germline V gene has CDR1 MDHEN and CDR2 SYDVKM. CDR3 length equals 15 residues. The CDR3 nucleotides read TGTGCCGGCAGTTTATACGGGACACACCAAGAGACCCAGTACTTC. It is translated as CAGSLYGTHQETQYF. Full variable domain (outside the CDR3, taken from reference TRBV28 and TRBJ2-5): DVKVTQSSRYLVKRTGEKVFLECVQDMDHENMFWYRQDPGLGLRLIYFSYDVKMKEKGDIPEGYSVSREKKERFSLILESASTNQTSMYLCAGSLYGTHQETQYFGPGTRLLVL.

The chain links TRBV20-1 to TRBJ2-1; unclear D gene. CDR1 is DFQATT, CDR2 SNEGSKA, per germline (reference sequence). Between the trimmed V and J ends, which lost 5 bases and 0 bases, there was a span of 17 bases. This CDR3 has 16 amino acids. CDR3 sequence (DNA): TGCAGTGCTCCTTTCGGCGACGCCCGCTCCTACAATGAGCAGTTCTTC. Amino acids: CSAPFGDARSYNEQFF.

The rearrangement joins TRBV12-3 or TRBV12-4 to TRBJ2-7; D unresolved. The length of the CDR3 is 13 residues. V was trimmed by 3 bases and J by 2 bases, leaving 8 bases between them. The CDR3: CASSLATTYEQYF. As DNA, the CDR3 is TGTGCCAGCAGTTTGGCGACGACCTACGAGCAGTACTTC.

Turning to this clonotype: Relative to the germline gene, one junction end is altered; a read error may explain this. The chain uses TRBV3-1 and TRBJ2-1; 11 bases are a match to TRBD1. Germline assignment: CDR1 LGHDT and CDR2 YNNKEL (reference sequence). This CDR3 contains 16 residues. As DNA, the CDR3 is TGCGCCAGCAGCCAAGATGTAGGGACAGGGGGCAATGAGCAGTTCTTC. Translated: CASSQDVGTGGNEQFF.

The V call is TRBV11-3, the J call TRBJ2-5; D assignment may be TRBD1 or TRBD2 (5 bases each). Trimming took 5 bases from V and 2 from J, leaving 15 bases between them. This CDR3 spans 15 amino acids. Per germline, CDR1 SGHNT and CDR2 YENEEA. In nucleotides, the CDR3 is TGTGCCAGCAGCCCTCGTGGGGGATTTCAAGAGACCCAGTACTTC. It translates to CASSPRGGFQETQYF.

The chain uses TRBV7-2 and TRBJ2-1; D gene uncertain. Deletions cut 0 bases from V and 9 bases from J, with 9 bases between. There are 13 residues in the CDR3. Per germline, CDR1 SGHTA and CDR2 FQGNSA. The CDR3 DNA reads TGTGCCAGCAGCTTAGCAGTAGCCAGTGAGCAGTTCTTC. This encodes CASSLAVASEQFF. Supplemented by reference TRBV7-2 and TRBJ2-1, the full variable domain reads GAGVSQSPSNKVTEKGKDVELRCDPISGHTALYWYRQSLGQGLEFLIYFQGNSAPDKSGLPSDRFSAERTGGSVSTLTIQRTQQEDSAVYLCASSLAVASEQFFGPGTRLTVL.

The chain carries TRBV10-2 and TRBJ2-7; 10 bases are shared with TRBD2. The germline V gene has CDR1 WSHSY and CDR2 SAAADI. The CDR3 is made up of 18 amino acids. V lost 7 bases to trimming and J lost 2 bases; unmatched junction nucleotides: 17. The CDR3 region has the DNA TGCGCCAGCACGGGGGGGAACAACCTAGCGGGGGTGACCTACGAGCAGTACTTC. Translating it yields CASTGGNNLAGVTYEQYF.

This clonotype has ten or more counts. The rearrangement joins TRBV7-9 to TRBJ2-7, with D possibly being TRBD1 or TRBD2 (5 bases each). This CDR3 is built from 14 residues. From germline, CDR1 is SEHNR and CDR2 FQNEAQ (reference sequence). Trimming cost V 5 bases and J 0 bases, with 11 bases left between them. The CDR3 nucleotides are TGTGCCAGCAGCCAATCAGGGAGCTCCTACGAGCAGTACTTC. Protein product: CASSQSGSSYEQYF.

This chain connects TRBV7-7 to TRBJ2-1; 12 positions agree with TRBD2. The germline gives CDR1 SSHAT, CDR2 FNYEAQ (reference sequence). The V segment lost 4 bases and the J segment 9 bases; nucleotides outside the gene matches: 10. The CDR3 consists of 16 residues. CDR3 nucleotides: TGTGCCAGCAGCTCCGGACTAGCGGGATACATTAGTGAGCAGTTCTTC. This translates into CASSSGLAGYISEQFF.

This clonotype has a handful of counts. The chain uses TRBV7-3 and TRBJ2-1; D remains ambiguous. Germline CDR1 SGHTA, CDR2 FQGTGA. CDR3 length: 14 residues. Trimming left V 1 base short and J 6 bases short, with 10 bases between. The CDR3 sequence: CASSLMGSPNEQFF. The CDR3 DNA is TGTGCCAGCAGCTTAATGGGTTCCCCCAATGAGCAGTTCTTC.

Regarding this clonotype: It may be a read error: a sequence one base away is much more abundant. The chain has TRBV29-1 and TRBJ2-7, with TRBD2 identical over 8 bases. Per the germline V gene, CDR1 is SQVTM and CDR2 is ANQGSEA. CDR3 length equals 15 residues. V lost 7 bases, J lost 5 bases, and 16 bases stayed unmatched. As DNA, the CDR3 is TGCAGCGCCAAAGCGTTCAGCGGGAGTGTGAACGAGCAGTACTTC. As protein: CSAKAFSGSVNEQYF.

The rearrangement links TRBV13 to TRBJ2-7; no firm D call. Per germline, CDR1 PRHDT and CDR2 FYEKMQ (reference sequence). The V end was cut by 5 bases, the J end by 9 bases, with 14 bases between. This CDR3 spans 12 amino acids. The CDR3 DNA sequence: TGTGCCAGCAGCCTATATGAGGAGAGGCAGTACTTC. It codes for CASSLYEERQYF.

The V and J genes are TRBV24-1 and TRBJ2-5; 7 positions match TRBD2. Germline V gene lookup returns CDR1 KGHDR and CDR2 SFDVKD. J was trimmed by 4 bases and V by 3 bases; bases with no gene match: 10. This CDR3 has 16 amino acids. The CDR3 protein is CATSDTSAMAGETQYF. The CDR3 DNA is TGTGCCACCAGTGATACTAGCGCCATGGCCGGAGAGACCCAGTACTTC.